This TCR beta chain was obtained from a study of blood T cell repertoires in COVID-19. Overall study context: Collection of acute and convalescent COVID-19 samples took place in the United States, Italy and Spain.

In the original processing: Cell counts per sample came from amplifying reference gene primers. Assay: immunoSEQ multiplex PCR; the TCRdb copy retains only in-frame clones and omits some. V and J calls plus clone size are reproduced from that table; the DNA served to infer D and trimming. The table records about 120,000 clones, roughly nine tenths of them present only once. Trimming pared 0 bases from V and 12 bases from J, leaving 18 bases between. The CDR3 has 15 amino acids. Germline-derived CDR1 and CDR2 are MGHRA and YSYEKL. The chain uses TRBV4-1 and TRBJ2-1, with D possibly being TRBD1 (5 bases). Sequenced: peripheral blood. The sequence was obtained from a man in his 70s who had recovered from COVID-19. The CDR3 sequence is CASSQEVARARGQFF. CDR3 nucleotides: TGCGCCAGCAGCCAAGAAGTTGCCAGGGCGCGAGGGCAGTTCTTC.